One TCR beta chain is described in this entry. Antigen specificity is unknown. The data derive from a study of T cell repertoires in cytomegalovirus infection. MiXCR, run by TCRdb on the reads, gives a single entry per CDR3 protein. The repertoire holds 80,000 or so distinct CDR3 sequences, with roughly 37% as singletons. The CDR3 is made up of 14 amino acids. The germline CDR1 and CDR2 sequences are SGHDN and FVKESK. Trimming stripped 1 base from V and 4 bases from J, with 8 bases between. This chain joins TRBV14 and TRBJ1-5; no reliable D call. The source is a human donor in good health (CMV status not recorded). Some clones in this sample may be carry-over from other donors' samples. The sequenced sample was CD8+ T cells from cultured PBMCs, obtained from culture after CMV antigen stimulation. CDR3: CASSQVCWNQPQHF. CDR3 in DNA: TGTGCCAGCAGCCAAGTCTGCTGGAATCAGCCCCAGCATTTT.